A selection of T cell receptor beta chains follows, all from one sample in a study of somatic mutations in cytotoxic T cells in rheumatoid arthritis. Clones were read by immunoSEQ multiplex PCR, and TCRdb kept only the in-frame ones, dropping some. The sample records approximately 4,800 clones, approximately 86% being singletons. The sequencing input was CD8+ T cells sorted from blood. Receptors originate from a woman aged 50 to 60 with rheumatoid arthritis. Both conserved end residues are part of each CDR3. D genes are given only for firm matches.

.	TRBV19	TRBJ1-2	CASSIGPGSTLGYGYTF	TGTGCCAGTAGTATAGGGCCAGGGTCTACGCTTGGGTATGGCTACACCTTC
TRBD1	TRBV27	TRBJ2-7	CASSLGTGAYEQYF	TGTGCCAGCAGTTTAGGGACAGGGGCCTACGAGCAGTACTTC
.	TRBV11-1	TRBJ2-1	CASSLATSYDEQFF	TGTGCCAGCAGCTTAGCGACTAGTTACGATGAGCAGTTCTTC
TRBD2	TRBV9	TRBJ2-5	CASSVGGGGEETQYF	TGTGCCAGCAGCGTAGGGGGCGGGGGGGAAGAGACCCAGTACTTC
.	TRBV29-1	TRBJ1-2	CSVEDPTENYGYTF	TGCAGCGTTGAAGACCCGACAGAGAACTATGGCTACACCTTC
TRBD2	TRBV5-1	TRBJ2-1	CASSLRRGGGDEQFF	TGCGCCAGCAGCTTGAGGCGGGGGGGCGGGGATGAGCAGTTCTTC
.	TRBV13	TRBJ1-4	CASSLLYSTPEKLFF	TGTGCCAGCAGCTTACTTTATAGTACTCCCGAAAAACTGTTTTTT
.	TRBV28	TRBJ1-3	CASRTDTGNRNTIYF	TGTGCCAGCAGAACCGATACGGGAAATAGAAACACCATATATTTT
.	TRBV2	TRBJ2-6	CASWLAETRVYSGANVLTF	TGTGCCAGCTGGCTTGCTGAAACCCGTGTATACTCTGGGGCCAACGTCCTGACTTTC
.	TRBV7-2	TRBJ1-1	CASSLGVGPDAFF	TGTGCCAGCAGCTTAGGGGTGGGGCCGGACGCTTTCTTT
.	TRBV11-2	TRBJ1-5	CASSLDRGTGQPQHF	TGTGCCAGCAGCTTAGATCGGGGGACCGGGCAGCCCCAGCATTTT
TRBD2	TRBV2	TRBJ2-1	CASRPAGGYNEQFF	TGTGCCAGCAGGCCAGCGGGGGGATACAATGAGCAGTTCTTC
.	TRBV7-2	TRBJ2-5	CASSLAESGTGLPQYF	TGTGCCAGCAGCTTAGCCGAATCCGGGACTGGTCTGCCCCAGTACTTC
.	TRBV6-6	TRBJ1-4	CASTPDWNEKLFF	TGTGCCAGCACCCCCGACTGGAATGAAAAACTGTTTTTT
TRBD1	TRBV27	TRBJ2-2	CASSFRGGSAGQGAIGELFF	TGTGCCAGCAGTTTTCGTGGGGGCTCGGCCGGACAGGGGGCGATCGGGGAGCTGTTTTTT